This T cell receptor (beta chain) was observed in a study of OX40 agonist ivuxolimab in advanced cancers. The overall study: The study enrolled dose-escalation patients with hepatocellular carcinoma, melanoma, renal cell or head and neck cancer. Three dose-escalation patients had partial responses: one with hepatocellular carcinoma and two with cutaneous melanoma.

Study observations and caveats: Clonal expansion was seen in CD4+ and CD8+ blood T cells by week 6 at 0.1 to 3.0 mg/kg.

The CDR3 has 14 amino acids. Germline V gene data show CDR1 as MNHEY and CDR2 as SVGAGI. V lost 0 bases, J lost 2 bases, and 7 bases lay in between. Remarks on this clone: What it recognizes is unknown.

Profiling relied on immunoSEQ multiplex PCR, and the TCRdb table lists in-frame clones only, not all of them. The sample consists of tens of thousands of clones, just under 85% of them appearing once. Sequenced here: CD4+ or CD8+ T cells sorted from blood, sampled in a trial of the OX40 agonist ivuxolimab. The clonotype was recovered from an adult with an advanced solid tumor such as melanoma, head and neck, liver or kidney cancer. The chain links TRBV6-5 to TRBJ1-2; D uncertain. The CDR3: CASSYSGPNYGYTF. The CDR3 nucleotides read TGTGCCAGCAGTTACTCAGGGCCGAACTATGGCTACACCTTC.